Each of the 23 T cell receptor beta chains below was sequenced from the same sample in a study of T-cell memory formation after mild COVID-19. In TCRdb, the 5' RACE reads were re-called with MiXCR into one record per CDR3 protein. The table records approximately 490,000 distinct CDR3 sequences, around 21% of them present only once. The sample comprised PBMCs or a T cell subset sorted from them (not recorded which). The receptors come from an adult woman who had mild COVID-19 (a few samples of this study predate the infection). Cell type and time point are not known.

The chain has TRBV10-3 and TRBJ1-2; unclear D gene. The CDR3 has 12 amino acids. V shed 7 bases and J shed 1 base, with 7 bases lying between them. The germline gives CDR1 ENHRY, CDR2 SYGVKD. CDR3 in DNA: TGTGCCATCATGTCGATTAACTATGGCTACACCTTC. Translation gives CAIMSINYGYTF.

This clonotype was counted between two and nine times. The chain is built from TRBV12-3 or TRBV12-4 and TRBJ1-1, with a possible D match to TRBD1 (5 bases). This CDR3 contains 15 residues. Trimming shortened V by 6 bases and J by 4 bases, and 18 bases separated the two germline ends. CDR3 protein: CASRRLLSGSTEAFF. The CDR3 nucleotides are TGTGCCAGCAGAAGGCTACTTTCAGGGTCCACTGAAGCTTTCTTT.

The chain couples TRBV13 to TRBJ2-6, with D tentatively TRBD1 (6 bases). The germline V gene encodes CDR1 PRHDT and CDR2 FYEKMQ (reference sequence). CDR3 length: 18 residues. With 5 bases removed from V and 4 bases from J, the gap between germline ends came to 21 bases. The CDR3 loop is CASSPAGTYESGANVLTF. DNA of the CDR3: TGTGCCAGCAGCCCAGCCGGGACATACGAGTCCGGGGCCAACGTCCTGACTTTC.

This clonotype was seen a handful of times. The DNA of the CDR3 is TGTGCCAGCAGCAAAGGAGAGGACAGAAGAAACATTCAGTACTTC. It yields the protein CASSKGEDRRNIQYF. This chain joins TRBV21-1 and TRBJ2-4; TRBD1 was called by the table and not checked on the DNA. TRBV21-1 is given as a pseudogene. The CDR3 totals 15 residues.

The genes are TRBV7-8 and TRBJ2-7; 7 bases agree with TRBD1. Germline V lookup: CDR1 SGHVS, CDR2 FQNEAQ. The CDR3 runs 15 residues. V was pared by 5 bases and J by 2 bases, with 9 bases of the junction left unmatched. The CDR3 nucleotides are TGTGCCAGCAGCCTGCGACAGGGTCCCCCCTACGAGCAGTACTTC. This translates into CASSLRQGPPYEQYF.

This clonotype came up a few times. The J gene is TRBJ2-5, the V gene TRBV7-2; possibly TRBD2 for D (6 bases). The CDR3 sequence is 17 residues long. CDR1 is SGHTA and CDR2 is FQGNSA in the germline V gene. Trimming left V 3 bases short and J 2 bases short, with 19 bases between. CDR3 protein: CASSFGGSGTGQETQYF. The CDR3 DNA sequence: TGTGCCAGCAGCTTCGGGGGTAGCGGTACGGGGCAAGAGACCCAGTACTTC.

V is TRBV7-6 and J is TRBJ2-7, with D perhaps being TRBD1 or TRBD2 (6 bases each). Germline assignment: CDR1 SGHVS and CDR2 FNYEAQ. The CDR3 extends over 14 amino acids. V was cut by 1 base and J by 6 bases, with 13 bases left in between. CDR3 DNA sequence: TGTGCCAGCAGCTTAGGTGGGGGGCCTTTCGAGCAGTACTTC. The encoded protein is CASSLGGGPFEQYF.

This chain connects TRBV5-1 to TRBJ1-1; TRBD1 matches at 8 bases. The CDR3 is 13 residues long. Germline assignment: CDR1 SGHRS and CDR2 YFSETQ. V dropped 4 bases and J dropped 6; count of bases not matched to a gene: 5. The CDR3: CASSGTGGAEAFF. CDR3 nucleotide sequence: TGCGCCAGCAGCGGCACAGGGGGGGCTGAAGCTTTCTTT.

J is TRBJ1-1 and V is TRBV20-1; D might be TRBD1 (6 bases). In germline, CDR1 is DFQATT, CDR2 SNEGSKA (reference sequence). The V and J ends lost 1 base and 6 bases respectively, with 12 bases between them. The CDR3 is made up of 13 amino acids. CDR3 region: CSARVGALPEAFF. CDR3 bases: TGCAGTGCTAGAGTGGGGGCGCTACCTGAAGCTTTCTTT.

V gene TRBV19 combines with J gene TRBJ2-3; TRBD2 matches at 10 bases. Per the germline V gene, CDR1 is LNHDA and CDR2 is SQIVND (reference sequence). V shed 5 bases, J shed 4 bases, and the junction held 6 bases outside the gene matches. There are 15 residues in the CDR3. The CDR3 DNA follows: TGTGCCAGTAGTCCCCTAGCGGGAGAAGCAGATACGCAGTATTTT. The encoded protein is CASSPLAGEADTQYF.

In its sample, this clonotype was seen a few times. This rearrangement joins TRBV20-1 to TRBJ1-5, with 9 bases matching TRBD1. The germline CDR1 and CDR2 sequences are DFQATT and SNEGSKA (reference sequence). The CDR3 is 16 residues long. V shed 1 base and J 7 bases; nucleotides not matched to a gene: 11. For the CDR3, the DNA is TGCAGTGCTAGAGCCCGGGACAGGGATTTTGGGCAGCCCCAGCATTTT. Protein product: CSARARDRDFGQPQHF.

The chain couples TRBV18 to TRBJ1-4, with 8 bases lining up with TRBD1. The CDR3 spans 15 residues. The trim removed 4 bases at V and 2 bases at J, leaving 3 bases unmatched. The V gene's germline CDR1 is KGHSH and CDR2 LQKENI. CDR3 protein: CASSRDRGTNEKLFF. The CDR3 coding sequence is TGTGCCAGCTCACGCGACAGGGGCACTAATGAAAAACTGTTTTTT.

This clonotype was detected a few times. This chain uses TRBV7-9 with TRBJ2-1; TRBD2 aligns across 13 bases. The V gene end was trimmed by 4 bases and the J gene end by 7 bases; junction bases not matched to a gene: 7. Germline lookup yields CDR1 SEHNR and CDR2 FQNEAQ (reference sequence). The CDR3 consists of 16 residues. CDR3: CASSSTGLAGPNEQFF. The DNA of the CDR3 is TGTGCCAGCAGCTCGACGGGACTAGCGGGACCGAATGAGCAGTTCTTC.

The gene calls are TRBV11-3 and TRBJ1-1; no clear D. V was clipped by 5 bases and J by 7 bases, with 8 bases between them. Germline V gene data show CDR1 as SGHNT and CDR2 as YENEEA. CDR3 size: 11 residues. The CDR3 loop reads CASSGRFEAFF. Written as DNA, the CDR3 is TGTGCCAGCAGCGGACGGTTTGAAGCTTTCTTT.

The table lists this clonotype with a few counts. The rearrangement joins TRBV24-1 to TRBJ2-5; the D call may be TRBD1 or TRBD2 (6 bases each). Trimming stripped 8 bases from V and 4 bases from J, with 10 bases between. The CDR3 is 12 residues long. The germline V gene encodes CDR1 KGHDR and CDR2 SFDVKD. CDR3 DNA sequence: TGTGCCACCAAGGAGGGGGTAGAGACCCAGTACTTC. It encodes CATKEGVETQYF.

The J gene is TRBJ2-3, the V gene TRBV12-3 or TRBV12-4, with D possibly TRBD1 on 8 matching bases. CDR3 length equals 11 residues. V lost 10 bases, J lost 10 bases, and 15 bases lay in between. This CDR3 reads CATNRGGAQYF. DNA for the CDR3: TGTGCCACCAACAGGGGGGGAGCGCAGTATTTT.

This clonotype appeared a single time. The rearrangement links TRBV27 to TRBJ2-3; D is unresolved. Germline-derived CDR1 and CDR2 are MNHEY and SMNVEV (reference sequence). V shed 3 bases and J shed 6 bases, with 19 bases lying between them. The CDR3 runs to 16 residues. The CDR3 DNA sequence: TGTGCCAGCAGTTTGTTAGACCCCCGCCGAGCGGATACGCAGTATTTT. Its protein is CASSLLDPRRADTQYF.

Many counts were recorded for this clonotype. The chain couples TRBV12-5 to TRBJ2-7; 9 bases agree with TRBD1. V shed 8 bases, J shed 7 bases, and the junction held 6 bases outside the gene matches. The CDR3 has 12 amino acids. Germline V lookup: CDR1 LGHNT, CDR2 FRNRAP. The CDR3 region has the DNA TGTGCTAGTTCGACAGGGGGTGGGGAGCAGTACTTC. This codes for CASSTGGGEQYF.

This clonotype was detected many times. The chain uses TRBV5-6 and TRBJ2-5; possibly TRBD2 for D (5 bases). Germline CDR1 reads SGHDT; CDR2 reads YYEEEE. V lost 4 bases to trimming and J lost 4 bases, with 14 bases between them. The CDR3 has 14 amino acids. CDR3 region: CASSLGLPGETQYF. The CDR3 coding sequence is TGTGCCAGCAGCCTCGGACTCCCGGGAGAGACCCAGTACTTC. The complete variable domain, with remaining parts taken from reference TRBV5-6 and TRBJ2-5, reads DAGVTQSPTHLIKTRGQQVTLRCSPKSGHDTVSWYQQALGQGPQFIFQYYEEEERQRGNFPDRFSGHQFPNYSSELNVNALLLGDSALYLCASSLGLPGETQYFGPGTRLLVL.

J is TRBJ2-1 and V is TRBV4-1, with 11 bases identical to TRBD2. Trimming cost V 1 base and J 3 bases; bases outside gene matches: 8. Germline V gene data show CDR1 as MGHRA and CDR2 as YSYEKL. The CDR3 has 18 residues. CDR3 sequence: CASSQGRLAGKLYNEQFF. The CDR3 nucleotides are TGCGCCAGCAGCCAAGGTCGACTAGCGGGGAAGCTCTACAATGAGCAGTTCTTC.

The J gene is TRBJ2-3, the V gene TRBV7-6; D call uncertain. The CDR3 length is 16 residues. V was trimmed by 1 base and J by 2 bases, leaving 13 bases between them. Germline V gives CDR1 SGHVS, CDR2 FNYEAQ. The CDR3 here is CASSLGLSIATDTQYF. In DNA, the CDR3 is TGTGCCAGCAGCTTAGGCCTTAGCATCGCCACAGATACGCAGTATTTT.

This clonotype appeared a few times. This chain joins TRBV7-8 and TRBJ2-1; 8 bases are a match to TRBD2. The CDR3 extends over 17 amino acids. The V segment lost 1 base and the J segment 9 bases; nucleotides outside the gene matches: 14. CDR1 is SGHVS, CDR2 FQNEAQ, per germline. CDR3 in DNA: TGTGCCAGCAGCTTAGGGAACTCGGGACTAGTCTACGGTGAGCAGTTCTTC. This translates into CASSLGNSGLVYGEQFF.

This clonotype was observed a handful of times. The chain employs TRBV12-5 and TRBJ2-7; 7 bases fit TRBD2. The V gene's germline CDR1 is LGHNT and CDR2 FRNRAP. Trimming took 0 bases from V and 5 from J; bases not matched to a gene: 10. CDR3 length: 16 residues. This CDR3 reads CASGLVLSREGDEQYF. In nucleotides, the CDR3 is TGTGCTAGTGGTTTGGTACTCTCCAGGGAGGGCGACGAGCAGTACTTC.